The 15 T cell receptor beta chains below come from one sample, sequenced in a study of blood T cell repertoires in COVID-19. The protocol was immunoSEQ multiplex PCR, while the TCRdb copy is restricted to in-frame clones and leaves out a portion. The sample holds more than 95,000 clones, around 76% seen once. What was sequenced was peripheral blood. The receptors derive from a man aged 60 to 75 with acute or convalescent COVID-19.

For this clone: In the same sample, other DNA sequences code for this CDR3. The chain uses TRBV29-1 and TRBJ2-3, with 10 bases aligning to TRBD2. Germline CDR1 and CDR2: SQVTM and ANQGSEA. The junction had 7 bases not matched to a gene; V was cut back by 4 bases and J by 6 bases. The CDR3 runs to 14 residues. The CDR3 coding sequence is TGCAGCGTTGGGGTAGCGGGGGGTGTGGATACGCAGTATTTT. Amino acid sequence: CSVGVAGGVDTQYF.

This rearrangement joins TRBV12-5 to TRBJ2-7, with TRBD1 identical over 9 bases. V shed 7 bases and J 3 bases; nucleotides not matched to a gene: 7. The germline gives CDR1 LGHNT, CDR2 FRNRAP. The CDR3 runs 14 residues. CDR3 sequence (DNA): TGTGCTAGTGCCAGGGGACAGGGTGTCTACGAGCAGTACTTC. Encoded protein: CASARGQGVYEQYF.

The gene calls are TRBV5-1 and TRBJ1-4; the D gene is possibly TRBD1 (5 bases). V was clipped by 2 bases and J by 4 bases, with 9 bases between them. Germline V lookup: CDR1 SGHRS, CDR2 YFSETQ. The CDR3 is 14 residues long. The CDR3: CASSFQGDNEKLFF. Here the CDR3 DNA reads TGCGCCAGCAGCTTCCAGGGTGATAATGAAAAACTGTTTTTT.

The gene calls are TRBV9 and TRBJ1-3; 10 bases align to TRBD1. Germline V gene lookup returns CDR1 SGDLS and CDR2 YYNGEE. V lost 2 bases to trimming and J lost 7 bases; unmatched junction nucleotides: 3. The CDR3 length is 14 residues. The CDR3 here is CASSVKGQGNTIYF. In DNA form, the CDR3 reads TGTGCCAGCAGCGTGAAGGGACAGGGGAACACCATATATTTT.

The chain carries TRBV5-1 and TRBJ2-1; TRBD2 aligns across 8 bases. CDR1 SGHRS and CDR2 YFSETQ come from the germline V gene. This CDR3 has 18 residues. Losses at the gene ends were 1 base for V and 2 bases for J; bases not matched to a gene: 11. Here the CDR3 reads CASSLLTQAGAAYNEQFF. CDR3 nucleotides: TGCGCCAGCAGCTTGTTGACTCAAGCGGGAGCGGCCTACAATGAGCAGTTCTTC.

The V call is TRBV2, the J call TRBJ1-2; D might be TRBD1 (5 bases). The germline V and J ends were trimmed by 10 bases and 8 bases, with 11 bases remaining between them. Germline-derived CDR1 and CDR2 are SNHLY and FYNNEI. The CDR3 is made up of 10 amino acids. The CDR3 nucleotides read TGTGCCATCAGGGCAGGCGGCTACACCTTC. It is translated as CAIRAGGYTF.

This chain uses TRBV13 with TRBJ2-3, with D tentatively TRBD2 (6 bases). CDR1 is PRHDT and CDR2 is FYEKMQ in the germline V gene (reference sequence). The CDR3 extends over 15 amino acids. Deletions cut 5 bases from V and 5 bases from J, with 17 bases between. This chain's CDR3 is CASSPRLGQGDTQYF. The CDR3 region has the DNA TGTGCCAGCAGCCCCAGACTAGGCCAGGGAGATACGCAGTATTTT.

This chain links TRBV12-5 with TRBJ1-1; 7 nucleotides line up with TRBD1. CDR1 LGHNT and CDR2 FRNRAP come from the germline V gene. V shed 6 bases, J shed 4 bases, and the junction held 8 bases outside the gene matches. CDR3 length: 14 residues. The chain's CDR3 is CASGEETGATEAFF. Written as DNA, the CDR3 is TGTGCTAGTGGGGAAGAAACAGGGGCCACTGAAGCTTTCTTT.

This clone has a handful of counts. The rearrangement links TRBV9 to TRBJ2-6; 8 nucleotides align to TRBD1. The length of the CDR3 is 17 residues. After removal of 4 bases from V and 4 bases from J, the junction contained 10 bases not matched to a gene. Germline V gene data show CDR1 as SGDLS and CDR2 as YYNGEE. Written as DNA, the CDR3 is TGTGCCAGCAGCCCCCGGGACAGGCTCGGGGGGGCCAACGTCCTGACTTTC. The encoded protein is CASSPRDRLGGANVLTF. Combining the CDR3 with reference TRBV9 and TRBJ2-6 gives the whole variable domain DSGVTQTPKHLITATGQRVTLRCSPRSGDLSVYWYQQSLDQGLQFLIQYYNGEERAKGNILERFSAQQFPDLHSELNLSSLELGDSALYFCASSPRDRLGGANVLTFGAGSRLTVL.

The V call is TRBV19, the J call TRBJ2-3; D might be TRBD1 (6 bases). Trimming pared 3 bases from V and 0 bases from J, leaving 10 bases between. The CDR3 extends over 15 amino acids. Germline V gene data show CDR1 as LNHDA and CDR2 as SQIVND (reference sequence). CDR3 sequence: CASSIWQGSTDTQYF. The CDR3 DNA reads as TGTGCCAGTAGTATTTGGCAGGGGAGCACAGATACGCAGTATTTT.

The genes are TRBV9 and TRBJ2-2; D gene uncertain. V gave up 3 bases and J gave up 7 bases, with 10 bases separating them. The CDR3 length is 13 residues. Germline CDR1 reads SGDLS; CDR2 reads YYNGEE. This chain's CDR3 is CASSELFVGELFF. DNA of the CDR3: TGTGCCAGCAGCGAGCTTTTTGTCGGGGAGCTGTTTTTT.

The chain combines TRBV7-3 with TRBJ2-2; 8 bases map to TRBD1. Per the germline V gene, CDR1 is SGHTA and CDR2 is FQGTGA. The CDR3 totals 15 residues. V dropped 2 bases and J dropped 4; count of bases not matched to a gene: 3. CDR3 nucleotides: TGTGCCAGCAGCTTATTTGGACAGGGCACCGGGGAGCTGTTTTTT. This gives the protein CASSLFGQGTGELFF.

This chain links TRBV19 with TRBJ1-2; D is uncertain. Trimming removed 1 base at V and 2 bases at J, with 8 bases between. The CDR3 extends over 14 amino acids. Germline CDR1 and CDR2: LNHDA and SQIVND (reference sequence). CDR3 coding DNA: TGTGCCAGTAGTATAGGAACAGAGAACTATGGCTACACCTTC. Encoded protein: CASSIGTENYGYTF. Using reference TRBV19 and TRBJ1-2 for the parts outside the CDR3, the full variable domain is DGGITQSPKYLFRKEGQNVTLSCEQNLNHDAMYWYRQDPGQGLRLIYYSQIVNDFQKGDIAEGYSVSREKKESFPLTVTSAQKNPTAFYLCASSIGTENYGYTFGSGTRLTVV.

The V call is TRBV19, the J call TRBJ1-4; 9 bases are a match to TRBD1. V dropped 6 bases and J dropped 7; count of bases not matched to a gene: 6. This CDR3 is built from 14 residues. Germline CDR1 is LNHDA and CDR2 is SQIVND (reference sequence). The CDR3 sequence: CASRITGGREKLFF. The CDR3 coding sequence is TGTGCCAGTAGAATCACAGGGGGCCGTGAAAAACTGTTTTTT.

The V call is TRBV3-1 (or the pseudogene TRBV3-2), the J call TRBJ1-2, with D possibly TRBD1 on 6 matching bases. Germline-derived CDR1 and CDR2 are LGHDT and YNNKEL (reference sequence). The CDR3 runs 16 residues. The germline V and J ends were trimmed by 3 bases and 0 bases, with 14 bases remaining between them. CDR3 sequence: CASSQTNRASNYGYTF. In nucleotides, the CDR3 is TGTGCCAGCAGCCAGACCAACAGGGCGTCTAACTATGGCTACACCTTC.